Reported below is one TCR beta chain. This sample was included in a study of Graves' ophthalmopathy and Graves' hyperthyroidism. V lost 2 bases, J lost 6 bases, and 8 bases lay in between. The CDR3 extends over 13 amino acids. Germline values: CDR1 SGHTA, CDR2 FQGNSA. Transcripts of RNA were the source for amplifying TCR beta CDR3 regions. The workflow started with a first-round RT-PCR run with HTBI primers and then moved on to a second-round multiplex PCR. A single record per CDR3 protein comes from TCRdb applying MiXCR to the multiplex PCR reads. The table lists 260,000 or so distinct CDR3 sequences, 45% to 55% of them singletons.

What was sequenced was peripheral blood. This sequence was found in an adult man with Graves' ophthalmopathy. The rearrangement joins TRBV7-2 to TRBJ1-5; D call uncertain. CDR3 residues: CASSLPGSQPQHF. Written as DNA, the CDR3 is TGTGCCAGCAGCTTACCCGGGAGTCAGCCCCAGCATTTT. Variable domain in full (rest from reference TRBV7-2 and TRBJ1-5): GAGVSQSPSNKVTEKGKDVELRCDPISGHTALYWYRQSLGQGLEFLIYFQGNSAPDKSGLPSDRFSAERTGGSVSTLTIQRTQQEDSAVYLCASSLPGSQPQHFGDGTRLSIL.